This record covers a single T cell receptor (beta chain). This record comes from a study of blood T cell repertoires in COVID-19. Study details: Sites in the United States, Italy and Spain provided acute and convalescent COVID-19 samples. T cells, B-cell-depleted T cells, or PBMCs provided the cDNA or gDNA that served as material.

Authors' data handling: Amplification from reference gene primers served as the basis for estimated nucleated cell counts. Some clones are missing from TCRdb's copy, which holds only in-frame ones; the method was immunoSEQ multiplex PCR. V, J and clone size are taken as reported in that table, and D and trimming were inferred from the DNA itself. The table shows over 85,000 clones, with 75% to 95% occurring only once. Germline CDR1 MNHNY, CDR2 SVGAGI (reference sequence). CDR3 size: 15 residues. J was trimmed by 7 bases and V by 7 bases; bases with no gene match: 11. This sequence originates from a human donor with active COVID-19. The donor label of this sample is uncertain. The V and J genes are TRBV6-6 and TRBJ2-1; 9 nucleotides align to TRBD1. The source material was peripheral blood. CDR3 DNA: TGTGCCAGCACCGGCAGACAGGGGGATTTGAATGAGCAGTTCTTC. Amino acid sequence: CASTGRQGDLNEQFF.